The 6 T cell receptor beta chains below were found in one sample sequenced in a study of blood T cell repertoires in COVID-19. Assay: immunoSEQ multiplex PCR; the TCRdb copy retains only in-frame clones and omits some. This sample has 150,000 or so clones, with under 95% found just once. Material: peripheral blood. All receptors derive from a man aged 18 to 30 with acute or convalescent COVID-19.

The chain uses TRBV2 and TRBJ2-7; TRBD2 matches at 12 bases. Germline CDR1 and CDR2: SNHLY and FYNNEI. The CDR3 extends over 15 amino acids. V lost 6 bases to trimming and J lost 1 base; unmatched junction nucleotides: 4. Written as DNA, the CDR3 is TGTGCCAGCAGGGAAACTAGCGGGGGGTCCTACGAGCAGTACTTC. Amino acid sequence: CASRETSGGSYEQYF.

Here the CDR3 DNA reads TGCGCCAGCAGCTTGGGACAATCCAACACCGGGGAGCTGTTTTTT. Translated: CASSLGQSNTGELFF. The rearrangement uses TRBV5-1 and TRBJ2-2; no reliable D call. Germline CDR1 reads SGHRS; CDR2 reads YFSETQ. The length of the CDR3 is 15 residues. V was clipped by 0 bases and J by 2 bases, with 8 bases between them.

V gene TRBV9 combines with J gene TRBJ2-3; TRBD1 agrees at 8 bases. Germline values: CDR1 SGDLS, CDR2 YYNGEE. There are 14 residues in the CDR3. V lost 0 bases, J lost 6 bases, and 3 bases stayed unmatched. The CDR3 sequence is CASSVAGGGDTQYF. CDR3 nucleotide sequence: TGTGCCAGCAGCGTAGCAGGGGGCGGGGATACGCAGTATTTT.

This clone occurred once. CDR3 amino acids: CASGMAGGSQETQYF. The CDR3 coding sequence is TGTGCCAGCGGAATGGCGGGAGGGAGCCAAGAGACCCAGTACTTC. The chain carries TRBV6-5 and TRBJ2-5; 9 bases fit TRBD2. Germline V gene data show CDR1 as MNHEY and CDR2 as SVGAGI. This CDR3 is built from 15 residues. V was clipped by 8 bases and J by 1 base; unmatched bases: 8.

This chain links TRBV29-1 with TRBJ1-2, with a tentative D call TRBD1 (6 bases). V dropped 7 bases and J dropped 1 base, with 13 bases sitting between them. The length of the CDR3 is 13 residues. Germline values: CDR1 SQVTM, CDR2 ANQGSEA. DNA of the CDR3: TGCAGCGATTCGCAGGGGATTAACTATGGCTACACCTTC. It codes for CSDSQGINYGYTF.

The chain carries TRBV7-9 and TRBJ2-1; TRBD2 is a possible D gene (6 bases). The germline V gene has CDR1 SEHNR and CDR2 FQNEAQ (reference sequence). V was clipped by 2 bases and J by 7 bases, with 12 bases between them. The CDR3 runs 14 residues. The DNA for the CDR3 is TGTGCCAGCAGCTTATTCGTGGGAGGTAATGAGCAGTTCTTC. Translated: CASSLFVGGNEQFF.